A single sample is the source of the 25 T cell receptor beta chains below, sequenced in a study of blood T cell repertoires in COVID-19. Clones were sequenced by immunoSEQ multiplex PCR, and TCRdb holds only the in-frame ones, with some missing. The table includes about 42,000 clones, around nine tenths detected once. Sequencing was carried out using peripheral blood. All receptors come from a human donor in a cohort sampled during active COVID-19.

The chain is built from TRBV12-3 or TRBV12-4 and TRBJ1-2; no definite D call. Trimming removed 0 bases at V and 5 bases at J, with 7 bases between. CDR3 length: 13 amino acids. The CDR3 nucleotides are TGTGCCAGCAGTTTAGCGACATTTTATGGCTACACCTTC. Translating it yields CASSLATFYGYTF.

CDR3 DNA sequence: TGTGCCAGCAGCTTAAAGCCGCGGACTAGCGGCTCCTACGAGCAGTACTTC. It codes for CASSLKPRTSGSYEQYF. The chain has TRBV11-2 and TRBJ2-7; 10 bases map to TRBD2. Germline CDR1 reads SGHAT; CDR2 reads FQNNGV. V lost 2 bases to trimming and J lost 0 bases; unmatched junction nucleotides: 7. This CDR3 spans 17 amino acids.

This chain uses TRBV6-2 or TRBV6-3 with TRBJ1-2, with D possibly being TRBD1 (5 bases). Germline V gene sequence: CDR1 MNHEY, CDR2 SVGEGT. The CDR3 has 14 residues. V was cut by 5 bases and J by 5 bases, with 15 bases left in between. CDR3 bases: TGTGCCAGCAGTAAACAGGAGCTTGCGTATGGCTACACCTTC. It codes for CASSKQELAYGYTF.

This sequence joins TRBV15 and TRBJ1-2, with no clear D. CDR1 and CDR2 from the germline V gene are LNHNV and YYDKDF (reference sequence). V gave up 0 bases and J gave up 4 bases, with 15 bases separating them. The CDR3 is 16 residues long. The CDR3 DNA is TGTGCCACCAGCAGAGATAAGGCAGACAACTTCTATGGCTACACCTTC. As protein: CATSRDKADNFYGYTF.

This chain uses TRBV18 with TRBJ2-7; maybe TRBD1 (7 bases). Germline CDR1 is KGHSH and CDR2 is LQKENI. The V and J ends lost 2 bases and 3 bases respectively, with 11 bases between them. The CDR3 extends over 14 amino acids. CDR3 sequence: CASSPGGGGYEQYF. Written as DNA, the CDR3 is TGTGCCAGCTCACCAGGAGGGGGCGGCTACGAGCAGTACTTC.

This chain connects TRBV5-4 to TRBJ2-7, with TRBD1 identical over 7 bases. The germline CDR1 and CDR2 sequences are SGHNT and YYREEE (reference sequence). Losses at the gene ends were 4 bases for V and 7 bases for J; bases not matched to a gene: 14. CDR3 length: 15 amino acids. CDR3 sequence: CASSGTVRGVSEQYF. The CDR3 bases are TGTGCCAGCAGCGGGACAGTTCGGGGCGTAAGTGAGCAGTACTTC.

This clone was seen just once. Other DNA variants within this sample encode the same CDR3. The chain combines TRBV5-1 with TRBJ1-2; 8 bases match TRBD1. Unmatched junction bases numbered 6, after V lost 0 bases and J lost 8 bases. The CDR3 loop spans 14 amino acids. The germline V gene has CDR1 SGHRS and CDR2 YFSETQ. This chain's CDR3 is CASSLGQGARGYTF. DNA of the CDR3: TGCGCCAGCAGCTTGGGCCAGGGGGCGCGGGGCTACACCTTC.

The chain links TRBV6-5 to TRBJ1-1, with D perhaps matching TRBD1 (5 bases). The germline gives CDR1 MNHEY, CDR2 SVGAGI. Deletions cut 5 bases from V and 11 bases from J, with 18 bases between. This CDR3 spans 13 amino acids. CDR3 bases: TGTGCCAGCAGTCGACAGCGCTTTGAAATGGCTTTCTTT. Its translation: CASSRQRFEMAFF.

This chain uses TRBV11-2 with TRBJ2-7; D is possibly TRBD2 (5 bases). Germline loops: CDR1 SGHAT, CDR2 FQNNGV. The CDR3 is 16 residues long. The V end lost 5 bases, the J end lost 1 base, and 18 bases lay between the germline ends. CDR3 sequence reads: CASSPGRFKGSYEQYF. CDR3 sequence (DNA): TGTGCCAGCAGCCCGGGAAGGTTTAAAGGATCCTACGAGCAGTACTTC.

The V gene is TRBV7-8, the J gene TRBJ1-5, with D perhaps matching TRBD1 (5 bases). CDR1 and CDR2 from the germline V gene are SGHVS and FQNEAQ. The ends were cut back, 7 bases at V and 0 bases at J, with 13 bases in the middle. The CDR3 totals 15 residues. This CDR3 is CASTPGGNSNQPQHF. CDR3 nucleotides: TGTGCCAGCACTCCCGGGGGTAATAGCAATCAGCCCCAGCATTTT.

The chain has TRBV11-2 and TRBJ2-7, with D possibly being TRBD1 (5 bases). CDR1 and CDR2 (germline): SGHAT, FQNNGV. The germline V and J ends were trimmed by 4 bases and 3 bases, with 13 bases remaining between them. The CDR3 loop spans 14 amino acids. The CDR3 DNA is TGTGCCAGCAGCTCGCTTCGTAGGGGCTACGAGCAGTACTTC. It specifies CASSSLRRGYEQYF.

The J gene is TRBJ1-1, the V gene TRBV2; D might be TRBD1 (5 bases). The germline CDR1 and CDR2 sequences are SNHLY and FYNNEI. The V and J ends lost 4 bases and 2 bases respectively, with 8 bases between them. The CDR3 consists of 13 residues. The CDR3 here is CASSGQLNTEAFF. In DNA form, the CDR3 reads TGTGCCAGCAGTGGACAGCTAAACACTGAAGCTTTCTTT. Full variable domain (missing parts from reference TRBV2 and TRBJ1-1): EPEVTQTPSHQVTQMGQEVILRCVPISNHLYFYWYRQILGQKVEFLVSFYNNEISEKSEIFDDQFSVERPDGSNFTLKIRSTKLEDSAMYFCASSGQLNTEAFFGQGTRLTVV.

This rearrangement joins TRBV11-2 to TRBJ1-2; maybe TRBD1 (6 bases). V was clipped by 1 base and J by 6 bases, with 9 bases between them. The CDR3 is 13 residues long. Germline CDR1 SGHAT, CDR2 FQNNGV. The CDR3 region is CASSLADSDGYTF. CDR3 nucleotide sequence: TGTGCCAGCAGCTTAGCGGACAGTGATGGCTACACCTTC.

The genes are TRBV29-1 and TRBJ1-2; 7 nucleotides match TRBD1. Germline V gene sequence: CDR1 SQVTM, CDR2 ANQGSEA. This CDR3 contains 14 residues. V lost 7 bases and J lost 2; bases outside the gene matches: 10. In DNA, the CDR3 is TGCAGCGCCTTACAGGGGTCGGTGAACTATGGCTACACCTTC. As protein: CSALQGSVNYGYTF.

The chain couples TRBV27 to TRBJ2-7; TRBD2 aligns across 9 bases. Germline CDR1 reads MNHEY; CDR2 reads SMNVEV (reference sequence). The CDR3 is 15 residues long. V lost 2 bases to trimming and J lost 0 bases; unmatched junction nucleotides: 2. CDR3 protein: CASSLSGGSSYEQYF. The CDR3, as DNA: TGTGCCAGCAGTTTAAGCGGGGGGTCCTCCTACGAGCAGTACTTC.

The gene calls are TRBV7-6 and TRBJ2-6; D is ambiguous. Trimming removed 3 bases at V and 9 bases at J, with 9 bases between. Germline V gene sequence: CDR1 SGHVS, CDR2 FNYEAQ. The length of the CDR3 is 13 residues. CDR3 coding DNA: TGTGCCAGCAGCTTGGTAGCATACAACGTCCTGACTTTC. Protein sequence: CASSLVAYNVLTF.

CDR3 DNA: TGTGCCAGCAGCGGAACCGGGACAGGGGCCCTTCAGGGGGCCAACGTCCTGACTTTC. Its translation: CASSGTGTGALQGANVLTF. The V call is TRBV9, the J call TRBJ2-6, with 10 positions matching TRBD1. Germline values: CDR1 SGDLS, CDR2 YYNGEE. The CDR3 extends over 19 amino acids. The V gene end was trimmed by 3 bases and the J gene end by 4 bases; junction bases not matched to a gene: 13. Drawing the rest from reference TRBV9 and TRBJ2-6, the complete variable domain is DSGVTQTPKHLITATGQRVTLRCSPRSGDLSVYWYQQSLDQGLQFLIQYYNGEERAKGNILERFSAQQFPDLHSELNLSSLELGDSALYFCASSGTGTGALQGANVLTFGAGSRLTVL.

The chain recombines TRBV10-3 with TRBJ1-5, with 9 bases matching TRBD1. Trimming at V came to 2 bases and at J to 2 bases, leaving 7 bases not matched to a gene. The CDR3 extends over 17 amino acids. CDR1 and CDR2 (germline): ENHRY, SYGVKD. The CDR3 sequence: CAISEHAGQGGNQPQHF. For the CDR3, the DNA is TGTGCCATCAGTGAGCACGCGGGACAGGGAGGCAATCAGCCCCAGCATTTT.

This chain connects TRBV6-6 to TRBJ2-7; 8 bases are shared with TRBD1. The germline V gene encodes CDR1 MNHNY and CDR2 SVGAGI (reference sequence). V lost 7 bases, J lost 0 bases, and 5 bases stayed unmatched. This CDR3 contains 14 residues. CDR3 sequence: CASNLGQVSYEQYF. The CDR3 DNA reads as TGTGCCAGCAACCTGGGACAGGTCTCCTACGAGCAGTACTTC.

This chain links TRBV3-1 (or the pseudogene TRBV3-2) with TRBJ2-7; 11 positions match TRBD1. Germline CDR1 and CDR2: LGHDT and YNNKEL (reference sequence). The CDR3 consists of 19 residues. The junction had 16 bases not matched to a gene; V was cut back by 2 bases and J by 4 bases. This CDR3 reads CASSQFTIPGQGDAYEQYF. CDR3 in DNA: TGTGCCAGCAGCCAATTTACAATCCCGGGACAGGGGGATGCGTACGAGCAGTACTTC.

V usage is TRBV3-1 (or the pseudogene TRBV3-2) and J usage is TRBJ1-2, with TRBD1 matching 10 bases. This CDR3 is 19 amino acids long. Trimming took 0 bases from V and 3 from J; bases not matched to a gene: 13. Germline loops: CDR1 LGHDT, CDR2 YNNKEL (reference sequence). The CDR3 DNA reads TGTGCCAGCAGCCAAGATCTCGACAGGGGGCCTAAGGGTGACTATGGCTACACCTTC. It specifies CASSQDLDRGPKGDYGYTF.

V gene TRBV25-1 combines with J gene TRBJ2-7, with 8 bases lining up with TRBD1. V lost 6 bases to trimming and J lost 3 bases; unmatched junction nucleotides: 13. CDR3 length: 16 residues. Germline CDR1 and CDR2: MGHDK and SYGVNS. CDR3 sequence: CASSRHRDRRHYEQYF. The CDR3 nucleotides are TGTGCCAGCAGCCGACACCGGGACAGGAGACACTACGAGCAGTACTTC.

As regards this clone: Other DNA sequences from this sample encode an identical CDR3 as well. The CDR3: CASSLGTGNTEAFF. The CDR3, as DNA: TGTGCCAGCAGCTTAGGGACAGGAAACACTGAAGCTTTCTTT. The rearrangement joins TRBV7-9 to TRBJ1-1, with TRBD1 identical over 7 bases. The CDR3 runs 14 residues. The ends lost 1 base at V and 2 bases at J; junction bases unmatched: 1. CDR1 and CDR2 (germline): SEHNR, FQNEAQ (reference sequence).

The table lists this clone with a few counts. The chain joins TRBV7-6 to TRBJ2-7, with 7 bases aligning to TRBD1. Germline V gene data show CDR1 as SGHVS and CDR2 as FNYEAQ. Trimming removed 4 bases from V and 2 bases from J; junction bases left unmatched: 5. This CDR3 is 14 amino acids long. CDR3 coding DNA: TGTGCCAGCAGCTCGGGGACAGAAGCCTACGAGCAGTACTTC. Translated: CASSSGTEAYEQYF.

The V gene is TRBV7-2, the J gene TRBJ1-1, with D maybe TRBD1 (5 bases). There are 17 residues in the CDR3. Trimming cost V 1 base and J 2 bases, with 17 bases left between them. The germline CDR1 and CDR2 sequences are SGHTA and FQGNSA. CDR3 loop: CASSLGPSLTGNTEAFF. DNA of the CDR3: TGTGCCAGCAGCTTAGGACCTTCACTAACAGGAAACACTGAAGCTTTCTTT.